One sample yielded the 31 T cell receptor beta chains listed below, sequenced in a study of shared clonotypes between healthy human individuals. Using immunoSEQ multiplex PCR, the repertoire was profiled, and TCRdb retains in-frame clones only, with some absent. The repertoire holds about 2.4 million clones, with more than 80% as singletons. What was sequenced was naive CD4+ T cells sorted from blood. Stated subset: CD45RA+ positively selected. All receptors come from a man aged 18 to 30 in good health.

The chain has TRBV7-2 and TRBJ1-1; D is perhaps TRBD1 (6 bases). CDR1 and CDR2 (germline): SGHTA, FQGNSA. The germline V and J ends were trimmed by 3 bases and 5 bases, with 10 bases remaining between them. The CDR3 covers 13 residues. The CDR3 sequence: CASSFVGGTEAFF. The CDR3 region has the DNA TGTGCCAGCAGCTTTGTAGGGGGTACTGAAGCTTTCTTT.

This clone showed up just a few times. The rearrangement links TRBV11-2 to TRBJ2-3; D may correspond to TRBD1 or TRBD2 (5 bases each). V was pared by 3 bases and J by 8 bases, with 18 bases between. The CDR3 is 15 amino acids. Per the germline V gene, CDR1 is SGHAT and CDR2 is FQNNGV. CDR3 protein: CASSFSLIGAVTQYF. CDR3 coding DNA: TGTGCCAGCAGCTTCTCCTTAATCGGGGCGGTTACGCAGTATTTT.

This clone was detected only once. This sequence joins TRBV27 and TRBJ1-3; no clear D gene. CDR3 length equals 17 residues. V lost 8 bases, J lost 0 bases, and 20 bases lay in between. The germline CDR1 and CDR2 sequences are MNHEY and SMNVEV (reference sequence). This CDR3 reads CASRPSSDKYSGNTIYF. CDR3 bases: TGTGCCAGCCGACCTAGCTCTGACAAGTACTCTGGAAACACCATATATTTT.

The chain has TRBV7-2 and TRBJ2-7; TRBD2 might be the D (5 bases). V lost 4 bases to trimming and J lost 2 bases, with 9 bases between them. In germline, CDR1 is SGHTA, CDR2 FQGNSA. CDR3 length: 13 residues. CDR3 bases: TGTGCCAGCAGCTCAGCGGCTACCTACGAGCAGTACTTC. Translating gives CASSSAATYEQYF. Full variable domain (rest looked up from reference TRBV7-2 and TRBJ2-7): GAGVSQSPSNKVTEKGKDVELRCDPISGHTALYWYRQSLGQGLEFLIYFQGNSAPDKSGLPSDRFSAERTGGSVSTLTIQRTQQEDSAVYLCASSSAATYEQYFGPGTRLTVT.

V and J are TRBV15 and TRBJ1-3; 7 nucleotides match TRBD1. The CDR3 runs to 16 residues. Trimming removed 3 bases from V and 0 bases from J; junction bases left unmatched: 5. Germline V gene sequence: CDR1 LNHNV, CDR2 YYDKDF (reference sequence). CDR3 residues: CATSSRDSPSGNTIYF. In DNA, the CDR3 is TGTGCCACCAGCAGCCGGGACAGCCCCTCTGGAAACACCATATATTTT.

The chain uses TRBV4-1 and TRBJ2-5, with unresolved D. Germline CDR1 is MGHRA and CDR2 is YSYEKL. V lost 2 bases, J lost 3 bases, and 7 bases lay in between. CDR3 length: 13 residues. The CDR3 reads CASSQYTEETQYF. The CDR3 DNA follows: TGCGCCAGCAGCCAATACACAGAAGAGACCCAGTACTTC.

This clone was observed a few times. The rearrangement joins TRBV7-9 to TRBJ1-1, with no clear D. V dropped 6 bases and J dropped 3 bases, with 17 bases sitting between them. The V gene's germline CDR1 is SEHNR and CDR2 FQNEAQ (reference sequence). The CDR3 length is 15 residues. The CDR3, as DNA: TGTGCCAGCAGACCAAAGGGAATAACGGACACTGAAGCTTTCTTT. It codes for CASRPKGITDTEAFF.

About this clone itself: The same CDR3 can be traced to other DNA sequences in this sample. The chain links TRBV19 to TRBJ2-7; D might be TRBD2 (6 bases). Germline V lookup: CDR1 LNHDA, CDR2 SQIVND (reference sequence). V shed 3 bases and J shed 0 bases, with 9 bases lying between them. This CDR3 has 14 amino acids. CDR3 sequence (DNA): TGTGCCAGTAGTATCGGCGGGGCCTCCTACGAGCAGTACTTC. Amino acid sequence: CASSIGGASYEQYF.

The chain recombines TRBV2 with TRBJ2-4; a weak D match, TRBD1 (6 bases). The CDR3 has 16 residues. V lost 6 bases, J lost 11 bases, and 26 bases lay in between. CDR1 and CDR2 from the germline V gene are SNHLY and FYNNEI. The CDR3 sequence is CASSATGTSGLEFQYF. As DNA, the CDR3 is TGTGCCAGCAGCGCTACCGGGACAAGTGGCCTAGAATTTCAGTACTTC.

The chain recombines TRBV12-5 with TRBJ2-3; perhaps TRBD2 as D (6 bases). V dropped 2 bases and J dropped 2 bases, with 11 bases sitting between them. Germline-derived CDR1 and CDR2 are LGHNT and FRNRAP. The CDR3 sequence is 15 residues long. The CDR3 DNA sequence: TGTGCTAGTGGTTTGACTAGCCCCAACACAGATACGCAGTATTTT. Translated, it gives CASGLTSPNTDTQYF.

This clone was detected only a few times. The chain joins TRBV9 to TRBJ1-4; perhaps TRBD1 as D (6 bases). Trimming took off 0 bases at V and 5 bases at J, with 17 bases between the two ends. Looked up from germline, CDR1 is SGDLS and CDR2 is YYNGEE. This CDR3 spans 17 amino acids. As DNA, the CDR3 is TGTGCCAGCAGCGTAGGATCTGGGGGCGGACAGAATGAAAAACTGTTTTTT. This codes for CASSVGSGGGQNEKLFF.

The CDR3 reads CASSARLADTGELFF. CDR3 in DNA: TGCGCCAGCAGCGCCCGACTAGCGGACACCGGGGAGCTGTTTTTT. V is TRBV5-1 and J is TRBJ2-2; 9 bases line up with TRBD2. This CDR3 contains 15 residues. Germline V gene data show CDR1 as SGHRS and CDR2 as YFSETQ. Germline trimming cut 4 bases from V and 3 bases from J; bases unmatched to any gene: 4.

The rearrangement uses TRBV4-2 and TRBJ2-7; D tentatively reads TRBD1 or TRBD2 (5 bases each). CDR3 length equals 16 residues. Germline V gene lookup returns CDR1 LGHNA and CDR2 YNFKEQ. V dropped 0 bases and J dropped 3 bases, with 15 bases sitting between them. The CDR3 loop reads CASSQDSKGTYYEQYF. The CDR3 DNA reads as TGTGCCAGCAGCCAAGATTCAAAGGGGACCTACTACGAGCAGTACTTC.

This chain joins TRBV9 and TRBJ2-7; 7 bases agree with TRBD2. V dropped 2 bases and J dropped 7; count of bases not matched to a gene: 9. The CDR3 totals 14 residues. CDR1 is SGDLS, CDR2 YYNGEE, per germline. CDR3 in amino acids: CASSVGTMIGEQYF. CDR3 coding DNA: TGTGCCAGCAGCGTGGGGACTATGATAGGGGAGCAGTACTTC.

The chain recombines TRBV19 with TRBJ1-4, with 12 bases lining up with TRBD1. The ends lost 7 bases at V and 7 bases at J; junction bases unmatched: 7. Germline V gene data show CDR1 as LNHDA and CDR2 as SQIVND (reference sequence). This CDR3 region has 15 residues. The CDR3 spells CASTLGTGGGEKLFF. For the CDR3, the DNA is TGTGCCAGTACCCTAGGGACAGGGGGCGGTGAAAAACTGTTTTTT. The full variable domain, with the rest looked up from reference TRBV19 and TRBJ1-4, is DGGITQSPKYLFRKEGQNVTLSCEQNLNHDAMYWYRQDPGQGLRLIYYSQIVNDFQKGDIAEGYSVSREKKESFPLTVTSAQKNPTAFYLCASTLGTGGGEKLFFGSGTQLSVL.

The chain employs TRBV7-9 and TRBJ1-1, with D possibly TRBD1 on 5 matching bases. Germline V gene sequence: CDR1 SEHNR, CDR2 FQNEAQ (reference sequence). The V end lost 5 bases, the J end lost 8 bases, and 12 bases lay between the germline ends. The CDR3 is made up of 12 amino acids. CDR3 protein: CASSHSGAEAFF. The CDR3 DNA sequence: TGTGCCAGCAGCCATTCTGGGGCCGAAGCTTTCTTT.

This chain links TRBV5-1 with TRBJ1-3; D is undetermined. V was clipped by 4 bases and J by 0 bases, with 11 bases between them. This CDR3 spans 15 amino acids. Germline V gives CDR1 SGHRS, CDR2 YFSETQ. CDR3 coding DNA: TGCGCCAGCAGCCCCGAACAGAGCTCTGGAAACACCATATATTTT. This sequence encodes CASSPEQSSGNTIYF.

The chain links TRBV2 to TRBJ2-5; D possibly corresponds to TRBD2 (5 bases). This CDR3 is 17 amino acids long. V was trimmed by 7 bases and J by 1 base, leaving 22 bases between them. CDR1 is SNHLY and CDR2 is FYNNEI in the germline V gene. In DNA form, the CDR3 reads TGTGCCAGCATCTCCCGGAGGTCAACTAATACCCAAGAGACCCAGTACTTC. Translation gives CASISRRSTNTQETQYF.

This clone appeared a single time. V is TRBV15 and J is TRBJ2-1, with unresolved D. Germline CDR1 is LNHNV and CDR2 is YYDKDF (reference sequence). V was pared by 0 bases and J by 5 bases, with 14 bases between. This CDR3 spans 16 amino acids. In DNA, the CDR3 is TGTGCCACCAGCAGAGATCGAGGTCTAGGAGACAATGAGCAGTTCTTC. It encodes CATSRDRGLGDNEQFF.

The chain couples TRBV5-4 to TRBJ1-3, with D possibly being TRBD1 (5 bases). CDR1 is SGHNT, CDR2 YYREEE, per germline (reference sequence). The V end was cut by 0 bases, the J end by 2 bases, with 9 bases between. CDR3 length equals 15 residues. The CDR3 region is CASSLAVGPGNTIYF. CDR3 DNA: TGTGCCAGCAGCTTGGCGGTGGGGCCTGGAAACACCATATATTTT.

The rearrangement uses TRBV6-5 and TRBJ2-7, with TRBD1 matching over 8 bases. Trimming removed 2 bases from V and 3 bases from J; junction bases left unmatched: 9. Germline-derived CDR1 and CDR2 are MNHEY and SVGAGI. This CDR3 is built from 16 residues. CDR3 bases: TGTGCCAGCAGTTACGCCGAGACAGGGGCCCTCTACGAGCAGTACTTC. Translated, it gives CASSYAETGALYEQYF.

The rearrangement joins TRBV7-2 to TRBJ2-5, with D perhaps matching TRBD2 (5 bases). This CDR3 is 12 amino acids long. CDR1 SGHTA and CDR2 FQGNSA come from the germline V gene. The ends were cut back, 5 bases at V and 4 bases at J, with 8 bases in the middle. CDR3 in amino acids: CASSARGETQYF. The CDR3 DNA is TGTGCCAGCAGCGCCCGGGGAGAGACCCAGTACTTC.

A remark on this clone: This CDR3 is also generated by other DNA sequences in the sample. The chain has TRBV25-1 and TRBJ1-1, with D possibly being TRBD1 (5 bases). CDR3 length: 11 amino acids. Trimming removed 6 bases at V and 3 bases at J, with 5 bases between. CDR1 and CDR2 (germline): MGHDK, SYGVNS. CDR3 loop: CASRGDTEAFF. In DNA form, the CDR3 reads TGTGCCAGCAGGGGGGACACTGAAGCTTTCTTT.

The chain has TRBV2 and TRBJ1-5; possible D gene TRBD1, 5 bases. Germline V gene data show CDR1 as SNHLY and CDR2 as FYNNEI. The length of the CDR3 is 15 residues. Trimming left V 6 bases short and J 3 bases short, with 15 bases between. As DNA, the CDR3 is TGTGCCAGCAGGAAGGGAGGGGAGGCCAATCAGCCCCAGCATTTT. Protein: CASRKGGEANQPQHF.

J is TRBJ2-3 and V is TRBV5-5, with 7 nucleotides matching TRBD1. V trimming: 4 bases; J trimming: 2 bases; junction bases outside the gene matches: 4. The CDR3 has 14 amino acids. Germline CDR1 reads SGHKS; CDR2 reads YYEKEE (reference sequence). The DNA of the CDR3 is TGTGCCAGCAGCCCGGGACAGCCCACAGATACGCAGTATTTT. Translating it yields CASSPGQPTDTQYF. The full variable domain, its missing parts supplied by reference TRBV5-5 and TRBJ2-3, is DAGVTQSPTHLIKTRGQQVTLRCSPISGHKSVSWYQQVLGQGPQFIFQYYEKEERGRGNFPDRFSARQFPNYSSELNVNALLLGDSALYLCASSPGQPTDTQYFGPGTRLTVL.

This clone occurred a few times. The chain recombines TRBV30 with TRBJ1-5; D ambiguous. V lost 0 bases to trimming and J lost 7 bases, with 10 bases between them. Germline assignment: CDR1 GTSNPN and CDR2 SVGIG (reference sequence). The CDR3 consists of 13 residues. CDR3 in DNA: TGTGCCTGGAGTGTAGGCCCTGAGCAGCCCCAGCATTTT. Its protein product is CAWSVGPEQPQHF.

A word on this clone: The same CDR3 is also encoded by other DNA sequences in this sample. This sequence joins TRBV4-3 and TRBJ2-1; D perhaps matches TRBD2 (6 bases). This CDR3 region has 15 residues. CDR1 is LGHNA and CDR2 is YSLEER in the germline V gene. Trimming removed 0 bases at V and 5 bases at J, with 11 bases between. The CDR3 loop is CASSQEGTGDNEQFF. The CDR3 DNA reads as TGCGCCAGCAGCCAAGAAGGGACGGGGGACAATGAGCAGTTCTTC.

The rearrangement joins TRBV11-2 to TRBJ2-7; D gene unclear. The V and J ends lost 6 bases and 5 bases respectively, with 17 bases between them. The CDR3 extends over 14 amino acids. Germline assignment: CDR1 SGHAT and CDR2 FQNNGV. The chain's CDR3 is CASRRFGASHEQYF. The CDR3 region has the DNA TGTGCCAGCAGGAGATTCGGAGCGAGCCACGAGCAGTACTTC. Full variable domain (rest looked up from reference TRBV11-2 and TRBJ2-7): EAGVAQSPRYKIIEKRQSVAFWCNPISGHATLYWYQQILGQGPKLLIQFQNNGVVDDSQLPKDRFSAERLKGVDSTLKIQPAKLEDSAVYLCASRRFGASHEQYFGPGTRLTVT.

This clone has a single count. This chain links TRBV5-8 with TRBJ2-5; no clear D gene. The CDR3 has 15 amino acids. CDR1 is SGHTS and CDR2 is YDEGEE in the germline V gene. With 1 base removed from V and 1 base from J, the gap between germline ends came to 11 bases. This chain's CDR3 is CASSLYYGVQETQYF. CDR3 nucleotide sequence: TGTGCCAGCAGCTTGTACTATGGAGTCCAAGAGACCCAGTACTTC.

This clone appeared once. V usage is TRBV5-1 and J usage is TRBJ2-2; TRBD2 agrees at 10 bases. CDR3 length: 15 residues. Germline assignment: CDR1 SGHRS and CDR2 YFSETQ. V lost 5 bases, J lost 4 bases, and 5 bases stayed unmatched. The CDR3 nucleotides read TGCGCCAGCAGGCCGGCTAGCGGGAGCACCGGGGAGCTGTTTTTT. Translation gives CASRPASGSTGELFF.

The CDR3 sequence: CASSLGTTSFNEQFF. CDR3 nucleotides: TGTGCCAGCAGCTTGGGGACCACTAGCTTCAATGAGCAGTTCTTC. The J gene is TRBJ2-1, the V gene TRBV5-4; tentatively, D is TRBD2 (6 bases). The CDR3 contains 15 residues. The V end lost 0 bases, the J end lost 6 bases, and 13 bases lay between the germline ends. Germline V gives CDR1 SGHNT, CDR2 YYREEE (reference sequence).